A few counts support the clone carrying this T cell receptor beta chain. Its target is not known. In the library, unique molecular identifiers were attached to individual cDNA molecules. TCRdb analysed the RACE reads with MiXCR anew, one entry per CDR3 protein. The table lists 80,000 to 100,000 distinct CDR3 sequences, less than 14% of them singletons. This sample was taken from a study of human T cells and chemical hapten exposure. Time point defined: pre-sensitization, week 0. This sample's treatment: therapeutic diphenylcyclopropenone sensitization with weekly scalp DPC. Study-wide results and caveats: Once DPC sensitization occurred, TCRs above 1 in 1000 frequency showed no change. Expanded TCRs were compared with controls, and the expanded TCRs formed significantly more large CDR3 similarity clusters.

J gave up 5 bases and V 4 bases, and 6 bases lay outside the gene matches. CDR1 is SGHVS, CDR2 FNYEAQ, per germline. CDR3 length: 14 residues. The sequence came from a woman aged 60-75 years with alopecia areata. Some clones in this sample may be carry-over from other donors' samples. Source: whole blood, taken in connection with sensitization to the hapten diphenylcyclopropenone (DPC). This chain uses TRBV7-6 with TRBJ2-5; 8 bases line up with TRBD1. The CDR3 loop is CASSSIDRGETQYF. The CDR3 DNA reads TGTGCCAGCAGCTCAATCGACAGGGGCGAGACCCAGTACTTC.